This passage covers 21 T cell receptor beta chains from one sample sequenced in a study of a mutant IDH1 vaccine in newly diagnosed glioma. The antigens these receptors bind are not known. Assay: immunoSEQ multiplex PCR; the TCRdb copy retains only in-frame clones and omits some. The sample gives tens of thousands of clones, about four fifths of which show up once; around 4.5% is in the top ten. Time point noted: week 35, safety follow-up. Each dose delivered 300 ug of mutant IDH1 20-mer peptide subcutaneously with imiquimod. Material: PBMCs, obtained from a glioma patient whose treatment included an IDH1 peptide vaccine. These receptors all stem from a woman in her 40s with glioma. Some clones in this sample may be carry-over from other donors' samples.

The chain couples TRBV5-1 to TRBJ2-3; D is possibly TRBD2 (5 bases). In germline, CDR1 is SGHRS, CDR2 YFSETQ. Deletions cut 4 bases from V and 1 base from J, with 10 bases between. CDR3 length: 14 amino acids. CDR3 region: CASSAGGGTDTQYF. The DNA for the CDR3 is TGCGCCAGCAGCGCGGGCGGCGGCACAGATACGCAGTATTTT.

This chain connects TRBV10-2 to TRBJ2-2; TRBD2 matches at 11 bases. Germline CDR1 reads WSHSY; CDR2 reads SAAADI. This CDR3 region has 15 residues. With 7 bases clipped from V and 4 bases from J, the junction kept 5 bases outside the gene matches. The CDR3 bases are TGCGCCAGCAAGCTAGCGGGAGGCCCCACCGGGGAGCTGTTTTTT. As protein: CASKLAGGPTGELFF.

V gene TRBV5-6 combines with J gene TRBJ2-7, with D hard to call. The CDR3 extends over 15 amino acids. Trimming stripped 1 base from V and 1 base from J, with 12 bases between. Per germline, CDR1 SGHDT and CDR2 YYEEEE. The CDR3 bases are TGTGCCAGCAGCTTGTGGCAGGAGTATTCCTACGAGCAGTACTTC. Translating gives CASSLWQEYSYEQYF.

The chain carries TRBV21-1 and TRBJ2-7; the table's D call, TRBD2, has no DNA check behind it. TRBV21-1 is given as a pseudogene. CDR3 length: 20 residues. DNA for the CDR3: TGTGCCAAAACAGGGAAATATCCTCTAGCGGGAGGGCCTTCGGCCTACGAGCAGTACTTC. Its translation is CAKTGKYPLAGGPSAYEQYF.

The rearrangement joins TRBV5-4 to TRBJ2-2; D might be TRBD2 (5 bases). The germline V and J ends were trimmed by 4 bases and 5 bases, with 12 bases remaining between them. The CDR3 extends over 14 amino acids. Germline assignment: CDR1 SGHNT and CDR2 YYREEE (reference sequence). The CDR3 loop reads CASSGSSMTGELFF. CDR3 sequence (DNA): TGTGCCAGCAGCGGGAGTTCTATGACCGGGGAGCTGTTTTTT.

This chain uses TRBV7-9 with TRBJ2-2; a weak D match, TRBD1 (6 bases). Germline CDR1 SEHNR, CDR2 FQNEAQ (reference sequence). This CDR3 spans 15 amino acids. Trimming took 2 bases from V and 3 from J, leaving 10 bases between them. DNA of the CDR3: TGTGCCAGCAGCTTAACAGGGTCTTACACCGGGGAGCTGTTTTTT. It encodes CASSLTGSYTGELFF.

The chain links TRBV7-6 to TRBJ2-3; TRBD2 might be the D (6 bases). The V gene's germline CDR1 is SGHVS and CDR2 FNYEAQ. The CDR3 has 16 amino acids. V lost 2 bases to trimming and J lost 1 base, with 13 bases between them. The DNA of the CDR3 is TGTGCCAGCAGCTTATATGGGCGGGAAGGCACAGATACGCAGTATTTT. Amino acids: CASSLYGREGTDTQYF.

J is TRBJ1-5 and V is TRBV4-1; 7 bases are shared with TRBD1. The CDR3 has 16 residues. The V gene's germline CDR1 is MGHRA and CDR2 YSYEKL. After removal of 2 bases from V and 7 bases from J, the junction contained 11 bases not matched to a gene. The CDR3 DNA follows: TGCGCCAGCAGCCAACTAGGCAGGGGGAATGGGCAGCCCCAGCATTTT. Residues: CASSQLGRGNGQPQHF.

V usage is TRBV7-2 and J usage is TRBJ1-4; D may be TRBD1 (5 bases). With 3 bases removed from V and 0 bases from J, the gap between germline ends came to 8 bases. This CDR3 comprises 15 residues. Germline CDR1 SGHTA, CDR2 FQGNSA. The CDR3 region has the DNA TGTGCCAGCAGCTTCAGGGTAGCAACTAATGAAAAACTGTTTTTT. Amino acid sequence: CASSFRVATNEKLFF.

The V gene is TRBV10-3, the J gene TRBJ2-2; no firm D call. Germline CDR1 and CDR2: ENHRY and SYGVKD. V was shortened by 11 bases and J by 3 bases, with 13 bases between the two germline ends. CDR3 size: 13 residues. The CDR3 bases are TGTGCCTCCAAATCGCTGGACACCGGGGAGCTGTTTTTT. Protein sequence: CASKSLDTGELFF.

The rearrangement uses TRBV27 and TRBJ2-1; the match to TRBD2 covers 8 bases. Germline loops: CDR1 MNHEY, CDR2 SMNVEV (reference sequence). With 5 bases clipped from V and 4 bases from J, the junction kept 10 bases outside the gene matches. The CDR3 runs 16 residues. CDR3 in amino acids: CASSPPASGHYNEQFF. The CDR3 nucleotides are TGTGCCAGCAGTCCCCCCGCTAGCGGGCATTACAATGAGCAGTTCTTC.

The V gene is TRBV6-1, the J gene TRBJ1-5; no reliable D call. V gave up 10 bases and J gave up 4 bases, with 14 bases separating them. There are 13 residues in the CDR3. The V gene's germline CDR1 is MNHNS and CDR2 SASEGT. The CDR3 sequence is CATSTEENQPQHF. CDR3 DNA sequence: TGTGCCACCTCGACGGAAGAAAATCAGCCCCAGCATTTT.

The chain carries TRBV19 and TRBJ1-5; no definite D call. The CDR3 spans 13 residues. Trimming took 3 bases from V and 10 from J, leaving 13 bases between them. The germline gives CDR1 LNHDA, CDR2 SQIVND (reference sequence). CDR3 DNA: TGTGCCAGTAGTATCCCACAACCCGGACCCCAGCATTTT. Encoded protein: CASSIPQPGPQHF.

The chain's CDR3 is CASRGTLEETQYF. The CDR3 bases are TGCGCCTCCCGAGGGACCCTCGAAGAGACCCAGTACTTC. V is TRBV5-1 and J is TRBJ2-5; D may be TRBD1 or TRBD2 (5 bases each). Germline V CDR1 and CDR2: SGHRS, YFSETQ. Trimming stripped 10 bases from V and 3 bases from J, with 16 bases between. The CDR3 spans 13 residues.

The chain employs TRBV15 and TRBJ1-2; no definite D call. Trimming removed 4 bases from V and 0 bases from J, with 6 bases in between. The germline CDR1 and CDR2 sequences are LNHNV and YYDKDF (reference sequence). The CDR3 length is 13 residues. The CDR3 here is CATSIRANYGYTF. CDR3 bases: TGTGCCACCAGCATTAGGGCTAACTATGGCTACACCTTC.

V is TRBV7-8 and J is TRBJ2-2; a possible D gene is TRBD2 (6 bases). CDR3 size: 16 residues. Deletions cut 1 base from V and 2 bases from J, with 11 bases between. Germline V gives CDR1 SGHVS, CDR2 FQNEAQ. The CDR3 is CASSLDGGENTGELFF. Here the CDR3 DNA reads TGTGCCAGCAGCTTAGATGGCGGGGAAAACACCGGGGAGCTGTTTTTT.

The rearrangement joins TRBV11-3 to TRBJ2-3, with D tentatively TRBD1 or TRBD2 (5 bases each). The V and J ends lost 0 bases and 4 bases respectively, with 11 bases between them. Germline V gene data show CDR1 as SGHNT and CDR2 as YENEEA. CDR3 length: 15 residues. This CDR3 reads CASSLDRREPDTQYF. CDR3 nucleotides: TGTGCCAGCAGCTTAGATCGCAGGGAGCCAGATACGCAGTATTTT.

The chain recombines TRBV6-5 with TRBJ1-2; no definite D call. V was clipped by 7 bases and J by 0 bases, with 12 bases between them. There are 14 residues in the CDR3. CDR1 and CDR2 (germline): MNHEY, SVGAGI. The CDR3 loop reads CASTRLLANYGYTF. The CDR3 DNA follows: TGTGCCAGCACCCGACTTTTAGCTAACTATGGCTACACCTTC.

The rearrangement joins TRBV27 to TRBJ2-7; unclear D gene. Between the trimmed V and J ends, which lost 4 bases and 7 bases, there was a span of 14 bases. From germline, CDR1 is MNHEY and CDR2 SMNVEV (reference sequence). This CDR3 comprises 13 residues. Here the CDR3 DNA reads TGTGCCAGCAGTTATCGGACCGCTTCAGAGCAGTACTTC. The encoded protein is CASSYRTASEQYF.

This sequence joins TRBV7-2 and TRBJ2-2; 15 bases align to TRBD2. The CDR3 has 17 residues. V was clipped by 7 bases and J by 1 base; unmatched bases: 4. CDR1 and CDR2 from the germline V gene are SGHTA and FQGNSA. CDR3 loop: CASKWGLAGGNTGELFF. The CDR3 bases are TGTGCCAGCAAGTGGGGACTAGCGGGGGGGAACACCGGGGAGCTGTTTTTT.

The chain carries TRBV4-3 and TRBJ1-6, with D unresolved. The V gene's germline CDR1 is LGHNA and CDR2 YSLEER. The CDR3 consists of 15 residues. The ends were cut back, 0 bases at V and 9 bases at J, with 12 bases in the middle. CDR3 in amino acids: CASSQDRSWGSPLHF. Here the CDR3 DNA reads TGCGCCAGCAGCCAAGATCGGAGCTGGGGTTCACCCCTCCACTTT.